This is a list of T cell receptor beta chains from one sample in a study of blood T cell repertoires in COVID-19. Some clones are missing from TCRdb's copy, which holds only in-frame ones; the method was immunoSEQ multiplex PCR. The table has around 140,000 clones, roughly 69% seen once. The sample comprised peripheral blood. All receptors come from a woman aged 70 to 79 with acute or convalescent COVID-19. CDR3s include the opening cysteine and the closing phenylalanine or tryptophan. Each record gives: J gene, D gene, clone size, V gene, CDR3 DNA, CDR3 protein. D genes are given only for firm matches. Where a row states a size, it is once, few, many or the class of an expanded clone; other rows omit it.

TRBJ2-5 | TRBD2 | . | TRBV5-6 | TGTGCCAGCAGCTATAGCGGGAGTAAAGAGACCCAGTACTTC | CASSYSGSKETQYF
TRBJ2-1 | TRBD2 | . | TRBV27 | TGTGCCAGTGGCGGGGGGGCGAACAATGAGCAGTTCTTC | CASGGGANNEQFF
TRBJ2-5 | . | few | TRBV11-3 | TGTGCCAGCAGCTTACCTAGCACGCCAGAGACCCAGTACTTC | CASSLPSTPETQYF
TRBJ2-3 | TRBD2 | once | TRBV4-2 | TGTGCCAGCAGCCAGTTGCTAGCGGGTATGAGTACAGATACGCAGTATTTT | CASSQLLAGMSTDTQYF
TRBJ2-7 | TRBD1 | . | TRBV2 | TGTGCCAGCAGTCTGGACAGGGGCCAGGAGCAGTACTTC | CASSLDRGQEQYF
TRBJ2-1 | TRBD2 | . | TRBV6-5 | TGTGCCAGCAGTTACTTTAGCGGGAGTGGCAATGAGCAGTTCTTC | CASSYFSGSGNEQFF
TRBJ2-1 | TRBD2 | . | TRBV5-5 | TGTGCCAGCAGCCAAGGGCGGGGGGACTACAATGAGCAGTTCTTC | CASSQGRGDYNEQFF
TRBJ2-7 | . | . | TRBV12-3/TRBV12-4 | TGTGCCAGCAGACAGGGTTCTGGAGAGCAGTACTTC | CASRQGSGEQYF
TRBJ2-3 | TRBD2 | . | TRBV10-1 | TGCGCCAGCAGTGTGCGGGGGGGCCACGCGCAGTATTTT | CASSVRGGHAQYF
TRBJ2-1 | TRBD2 | . | TRBV7-9 | TGTGCCAGCAGCTCGGGACTACCAGACAATGAGCAGTTCTTC | CASSSGLPDNEQFF
TRBJ1-1 | . | . | TRBV11-2 | TGTGCCAGCAGCCGGGAGGTCGGCACTGAAGCTTTCTTT | CASSREVGTEAFF
TRBJ2-7 | TRBD2 | . | TRBV7-8 | TGTGCCAGCAGCTTAGGTAGCGGGAGCTACGAGCAGTACTTC | CASSLGSGSYEQYF
TRBJ2-5 | . | . | TRBV5-1 | TGCGCCAGCAGCCTCTCCGTGGGGAGGGGGCAAGAGACCCAGTACTTC | CASSLSVGRGQETQYF
TRBJ2-7 | . | . | TRBV5-6 | TGTGCCAGCAGCCCCTTCGGGTACGAGCAGTACTTC | CASSPFGYEQYF
TRBJ2-3 | TRBD2 | . | TRBV7-2 | TGTGCCAGCAGCTCTAGCGGGATAGTCACAGATACGCAGTATTTT | CASSSSGIVTDTQYF
TRBJ2-1 | . | once | TRBV29-1 | TGCAGCGTTCCCGGGACTTGGACCAATGAGCAGTTCTTC | CSVPGTWTNEQFF
TRBJ2-3 | TRBD1 | few | TRBV5-1 | TGCGCCAGCAGTCTGGATGGACAGGCATCAGATACGCAGTATTTT | CASSLDGQASDTQYF
TRBJ2-3 | TRBD2 | . | TRBV6-1 | TGTGCCAGCAGTGAAGGTTTTAGCGGGAGTGGGGGAGGTACGCAGTATTTT | CASSEGFSGSGGGTQYF
TRBJ2-3 | TRBD2 | few | TRBV5-1 | TGCGCCAGCAGCTTTCCGGCGGGGGGAACTGATACGCAGTATTTT | CASSFPAGGTDTQYF
TRBJ2-5 | . | . | TRBV3-1/TRBV3-2 | TGTGCCAGCAGCCAAGATATCGGTCTTATAGAGACCCAGTACTTC | CASSQDIGLIETQYF
TRBJ2-7 | TRBD1 | . | TRBV7-9 | TGTGCCAGCAGCGACACGAGACAGGGCTATCTCTACGAGCAGTACTTC | CASSDTRQGYLYEQYF
TRBJ2-5 | TRBD2 | . | TRBV7-8 | TGTGCCAGCAGCTTAAACCTCGGCGTAGCGGGGGGAGGAGAGACCCAGTACTTC | CASSLNLGVAGGGETQYF
TRBJ1-4 | . | once | TRBV19 | TGTGCCAGTAGTATGCCGGGACATGTAACGGAAAAACTGTTTTTT | CASSMPGHVTEKLFF
TRBJ2-1 | TRBD1 | few | TRBV10-1 | TGCGCCAGCAGTGAAGGGCAGGGGGCCAACAATGAGCAGTTCTTC | CASSEGQGANNEQFF
TRBJ1-5 | . | . | TRBV15 | TGTGCCACCAGCAGCCGACAAACCGATCAGCCCCAGCATTTT | CATSSRQTDQPQHF
TRBJ2-7 | . | . | TRBV18 | TGTGCCAGCTCACCACCGGGAGGCCGAACCGAGCAGTACTTC | CASSPPGGRTEQYF
TRBJ2-3 | . | . | TRBV4-3 | TGCGCCAGCAGCCAAGAGGTCCACTTGGATACGCAGTATTTT | CASSQEVHLDTQYF
TRBJ2-7 | . | once | TRBV28 | TGTGCCAGCAGTTTTATCACAGGTTCATCTCCCTACGAGCAGTACTTC | CASSFITGSSPYEQYF
TRBJ2-2 | TRBD1 | once | TRBV10-1 | TGCGCCAGGACCACAGGGGGCGGTACCGGGGAGCTGTTTTTT | CARTTGGGTGELFF
TRBJ2-7 | . | few | TRBV5-1 | TGCGCCAGCAGCTTGGTGGCGGACTACGAGCAGTACTTC | CASSLVADYEQYF
TRBJ2-2 | . | . | TRBV5-1 | TGCGCCAGCAGCGAAGACAGGCGGACTAACACCGGGGAGCTGTTTTTT | CASSEDRRTNTGELFF
TRBJ2-2 | . | many | TRBV5-6 | TGTGCCAGCAGCGTCTCGCGCAGGTCGAACACCGGGGAGCTGTTTTTT | CASSVSRRSNTGELFF
TRBJ1-2 | . | once | TRBV9 | TGTGCCAGCAGCGCCAGGGGTTCGGGTGGCTACACCTTC | CASSARGSGGYTF
TRBJ2-2 | TRBD1 | once | TRBV18 | TGTGCCAGCTCACCACCCGGACAGGGGGGGACCGGGGAGCTGTTTTTT | CASSPPGQGGTGELFF
TRBJ2-3 | TRBD2 | . | TRBV6-4 | TGTGCCAGCAGTGCCGGACTAGCTCCGACAGATACGCAGTATTTT | CASSAGLAPTDTQYF
TRBJ2-2 | TRBD1 | . | TRBV5-4 | TGTGCCAGCAGCCCCATGATTTGGTCAGGGGGCGTTCCCGGGGAGCTGTTTTTT | CASSPMIWSGGVPGELFF
TRBJ1-1 | TRBD1 | . | TRBV10-3 | TGTGCCATCAGTGCCGCGACAGGGGGGAGAGAAGCTTTCTTT | CAISAATGGREAFF
TRBJ2-5 | TRBD1 | . | TRBV10-3 | TGTGCCATCAGTGAAGGGACAGCCGACGGCGAGACCCAGTACTTC | CAISEGTADGETQYF
TRBJ2-6 | . | . | TRBV5-1 | TGCGCCAGCGAGACAGGCTCTGGGGCCAACGTCCTGACTTTC | CASETGSGANVLTF
TRBJ2-2 | TRBD1 | . | TRBV7-8 | TGTGCCAGCAGCAGAAGAACCGGGACAGGTTACGCCGGGGAGCTGTTTTTT | CASSRRTGTGYAGELFF
TRBJ2-1 | TRBD2 | . | TRBV2 | TGTGCCAGCAGTGACCTAGCGGGAGGGCGGGAGCAGTTCTTC | CASSDLAGGREQFF
TRBJ1-1 | . | . | TRBV7-3 | TGTGCCAGCAGCTTAGGCCCAGGGAACACTGAAGCTTTCTTT | CASSLGPGNTEAFF
TRBJ2-1 | . | . | TRBV5-6 | TGTGCCAGCAGCTTGGGGCAGGAGGTCGGGGATGAGCAGTTCTTC | CASSLGQEVGDEQFF
TRBJ2-7 | . | few | TRBV5-6 | TGTGCCAGCAGCTTCTCTGTCGCGGTAGCCTACGAGCAGTACTTC | CASSFSVAVAYEQYF
TRBJ2-1 | TRBD1 | . | TRBV3-1/TRBV3-2 | TGTGCCAGCAGCCCCCTGACAGGGGGGAATGAGCAGTTCTTC | CASSPLTGGNEQFF
TRBJ2-1 | TRBD2 | . | TRBV4-2 | TGTGCCAGCAGCCAACAGACTAGCGTTTCCTACAATGAGCAGTTCTTC | CASSQQTSVSYNEQFF
TRBJ1-5 | TRBD1 | . | TRBV28 | TGTGCCAGCAGTTTACCCGCAGGGGGGAATAGCAATCAGCCCCAGCATTTT | CASSLPAGGNSNQPQHF
TRBJ2-1 | . | . | TRBV5-1 | TGCGCCAGCAGCTTGGGAGGGTTCAATGAGCAGTTCTTC | CASSLGGFNEQFF
TRBJ2-7 | . | . | TRBV7-9 | TGTGCCAGCAGCTTAGTGGCCAGTCCCTTGTACTTC | CASSLVASPLYF